The clone carrying this T cell receptor beta chain was seen repeatedly, ten times or more. Regions amplified from RNA transcripts were the TCR beta CDR3 regions. RT-PCR in the first round (using the HTBI primer set) targeted the TCR CDR3. TCRdb analysed the multiplex PCR reads with MiXCR anew, one entry per CDR3 protein. The sample lists approximately 480,000 distinct CDR3 sequences; less than 25% were seen once. The data belong to a study of T cells in Graves' hyperthyroidism and ophthalmopathy. The CDR3 consists of 13 residues. With V trimmed by 6 bases and J by 4 bases, 5 bases remained unmatched. The germline gives CDR1 MNHEY, CDR2 SMNVEV (reference sequence). Graves' hyperthyroidism is called stable when ophthalmopathy does not progress within 18 months.

Sequenced sample: blood. The clonotype originates from a man between 18 and 35 years old with Graves' hyperthyroidism. The chain recombines TRBV27 with TRBJ1-2, with TRBD1 matching 7 bases. The CDR3 coding sequence is TGTGCCAGCAGCCGACAGGGACCCTATGGCTACACCTTC. It yields the protein CASSRQGPYGYTF.